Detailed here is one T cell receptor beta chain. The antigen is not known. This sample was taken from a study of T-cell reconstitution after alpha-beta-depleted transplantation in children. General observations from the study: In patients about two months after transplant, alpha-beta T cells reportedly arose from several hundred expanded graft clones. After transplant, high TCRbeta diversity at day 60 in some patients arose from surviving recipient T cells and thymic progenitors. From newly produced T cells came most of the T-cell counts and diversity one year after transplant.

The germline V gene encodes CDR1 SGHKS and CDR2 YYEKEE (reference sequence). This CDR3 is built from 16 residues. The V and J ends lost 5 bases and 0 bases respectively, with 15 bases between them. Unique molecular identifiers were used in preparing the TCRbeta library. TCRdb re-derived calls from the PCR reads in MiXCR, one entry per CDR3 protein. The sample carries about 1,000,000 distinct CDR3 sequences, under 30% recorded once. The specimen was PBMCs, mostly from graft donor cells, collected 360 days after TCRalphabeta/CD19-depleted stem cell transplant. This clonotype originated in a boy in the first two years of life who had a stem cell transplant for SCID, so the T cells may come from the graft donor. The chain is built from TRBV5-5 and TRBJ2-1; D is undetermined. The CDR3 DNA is TGTGCCAGCAGATTCGGACCTATAAGCTCCTACAATGAGCAGTTCTTC. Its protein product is CASRFGPISSYNEQFF.